A single TCR beta chain is shown here with its context. This CDR3 has 12 residues. After removal of 8 bases from V and 5 bases from J, the junction contained 4 bases not matched to a gene. The germline gives CDR1 LNHDA, CDR2 SQIVND (reference sequence). Individuals aged about 18 to 90 years were recruited from 24 US areas. This record comes from a study of blood T cell repertoires in COVID-19. Study-wide context: The analysed material was cDNA or gDNA that came from T cells, B-cell-depleted T cells, or PBMCs.

In the original processing: From reference gene primer amplification, estimates of nucleated cell counts were derived. The protocol was immunoSEQ multiplex PCR, while the TCRdb copy is restricted to in-frame clones and leaves out a portion. The D gene and trimming were derived from the DNA, and the V and J assignments and clone size from that table. Of more than 300,000 clones listed, more than 90% were seen once; the top ten hold about a fifth. The V call is TRBV19, the J call TRBJ1-2; TRBD1 matches at 8 bases. Sequencing was carried out using PBMCs or T cells enriched from blood (not recorded which). This TCR came from a woman under 40 who had recovered from COVID-19. The CDR3 spells CASQDRDYGYTF. DNA for the CDR3: TGTGCCAGTCAGGACAGGGATTATGGCTACACCTTC.